The 26 T cell receptor beta chains below were found in one sample sequenced in a study of T cell responses to AZD1222 COVID-19 vaccine. TCRdb's table, derived via immunoSEQ multiplex PCR, lists solely in-frame clones and lacks some. The sample has about 150,000 clones, about nine tenths seen once. The sequencing here drew on peripheral blood, taken on day 0 of AZD1222 vaccination. Receptors originate from an adult in good health.

The rearrangement joins TRBV14 to TRBJ2-7; D unclear. The CDR3 has 13 amino acids. Germline values: CDR1 SGHDN, CDR2 FVKESK. V lost 4 bases and J 4 bases, leaving 11 bases between the germline ends. CDR3 nucleotide sequence: TGTGCCAGCAGCCCCGGAACTTATTACGAGCAGTACTTC. Its translation: CASSPGTYYEQYF. Full variable domain (missing parts from reference TRBV14 and TRBJ2-7): EAGVTQFPSHSVIEKGQTVTLRCDPISGHDNLYWYRRVMGKEIKFLLHFVKESKQDESGMPNNRFLAERTGGTYSTLKVQPAELEDSGVYFCASSPGTYYEQYFGPGTRLTVT.

Only one count was recorded for this clone. This chain joins TRBV19 and TRBJ2-6; maybe TRBD2 (6 bases). Germline V CDR1 and CDR2: LNHDA, SQIVND (reference sequence). Trimming cost V 3 bases and J 4 bases, with 10 bases left between them. The CDR3 consists of 15 residues. The CDR3 coding sequence is TGTGCCAGTAGTATCGGAGGGTCCGGGGCCAACGTCCTGACTTTC. Translation: CASSIGGSGANVLTF.

This chain uses TRBV19 with TRBJ2-2; either TRBD1 or TRBD2 may fit D (5 bases each). Per germline, CDR1 LNHDA and CDR2 SQIVND (reference sequence). The CDR3 runs to 16 residues. The ends were cut back, 3 bases at V and 0 bases at J, with 11 bases in the middle. The CDR3 DNA follows: TGTGCCAGTAGTATCCGCAGGGACGCGAACACCGGGGAGCTGTTTTTT. This encodes CASSIRRDANTGELFF.

This clone was detected a few times. V gene TRBV29-1 combines with J gene TRBJ2-7; 8 positions agree with TRBD1. CDR1 is SQVTM and CDR2 is ANQGSEA in the germline V gene. The CDR3 contains 12 residues. V lost 6 bases, J lost 5 bases, and 6 bases stayed unmatched. The DNA for the CDR3 is TGCAGCGTCCGGGACAGGTCCAACGAGCAGTACTTC. As protein: CSVRDRSNEQYF.

The chain links TRBV5-8 to TRBJ2-7, with no clear D. There are 13 residues in the CDR3. Looked up from germline, CDR1 is SGHTS and CDR2 is YDEGEE. Trimming removed 4 bases at V and 6 bases at J, with 14 bases between. The CDR3 DNA reads as TGTGCCAGCAGCCTAAAGCGCGACGGCGAGCAGTACTTC. Its protein product is CASSLKRDGEQYF.

The chain is built from TRBV5-5 and TRBJ1-1, with D uncertain. Trimming shortened V by 0 bases and J by 7 bases, and 10 bases separated the two germline ends. CDR3 length: 13 residues. Germline V gene data show CDR1 as SGHKS and CDR2 as YYEKEE (reference sequence). Here the CDR3 reads CASSLGFGSEAFF. CDR3 nucleotides: TGTGCCAGCAGCTTGGGATTCGGGAGTGAAGCTTTCTTT. Full variable domain (remainder filled in from reference TRBV5-5 and TRBJ1-1): DAGVTQSPTHLIKTRGQQVTLRCSPISGHKSVSWYQQVLGQGPQFIFQYYEKEERGRGNFPDRFSARQFPNYSSELNVNALLLGDSALYLCASSLGFGSEAFFGQGTRLTVV.

This sequence joins TRBV10-3 and TRBJ1-2; 9 bases match TRBD1. Germline values: CDR1 ENHRY, CDR2 SYGVKD. V was clipped by 2 bases and J by 7 bases; unmatched bases: 5. The CDR3 contains 14 residues. DNA for the CDR3: TGTGCCATCAGTGAGGGGACAGGGTATAGTGGCTACACCTTC. Amino acids: CAISEGTGYSGYTF.

The V call is TRBV30, the J call TRBJ1-1; D unresolved. V was cut by 0 bases and J by 4 bases, with 9 bases left in between. Germline V gene lookup returns CDR1 GTSNPN and CDR2 SVGIG (reference sequence). The CDR3 has 13 amino acids. CDR3 sequence (DNA): TGTGCCTGGAGTGTCCCGCAGCTCACTGAAGCTTTCTTT. This encodes CAWSVPQLTEAFF.

CDR3 region: CASSFKGTAEAFF. CDR3 nucleotides: TGTGCCAGCAGCTTTAAAGGGACGGCTGAAGCTTTCTTT. The rearrangement links TRBV5-6 to TRBJ1-1, with D possibly matching TRBD1 (5 bases). CDR1 and CDR2 (germline): SGHDT, YYEEEE. V was trimmed by 2 bases and J by 6 bases, leaving 11 bases between them. The length of the CDR3 is 13 residues.

The chain carries TRBV28 and TRBJ2-1; D is perhaps TRBD1 or TRBD2 (5 bases each). Germline loops: CDR1 MDHEN, CDR2 SYDVKM. The length of the CDR3 is 14 residues. The V and J ends lost 5 bases and 9 bases respectively, with 17 bases between them. The DNA of the CDR3 is TGTGCCAGCAGTCCCCCCTGGTTAGGGACTGAGCAGTTCTTC. This sequence encodes CASSPPWLGTEQFF. The variable domain in full, completed from reference TRBV28 and TRBJ2-1, reads DVKVTQSSRYLVKRTGEKVFLECVQDMDHENMFWYRQDPGLGLRLIYFSYDVKMKEKGDIPEGYSVSREKKERFSLILESASTNQTSMYLCASSPPWLGTEQFFGPGTRLTVL.

This clone was counted a few times. V is TRBV6-5 and J is TRBJ1-1; D is uncertain. Per germline, CDR1 MNHEY and CDR2 SVGAGI. Trimming shortened V by 4 bases and J by 2 bases, and 11 bases separated the two germline ends. This CDR3 spans 14 amino acids. DNA of the CDR3: TGTGCCAGCAGTTGGACCATGAAAAACACTGAAGCTTTCTTT. Translated, it gives CASSWTMKNTEAFF.

This chain uses TRBV7-3 with TRBJ1-1; tentatively, D is TRBD1 (5 bases). V was trimmed by 1 base and J by 5 bases, leaving 14 bases between them. From germline, CDR1 is SGHTA and CDR2 FQGTGA. CDR3 size: 15 residues. The CDR3 bases are TGTGCCAGCAGCTTAAATCCAGGGTTAAGAACTGAAGCTTTCTTT. Translation: CASSLNPGLRTEAFF.

On this clone: Mismatch with germline at one junction end may stem from a read error. The CDR3 loop reads CASSEEEGWETSPLHF. CDR3 bases: TGTGCCAGCAGCGAAGAGGAGGGATGGGAAACTTCACCCCTCCACTTT. The J gene is TRBJ1-6, the V gene TRBV2; D unresolved. The length of the CDR3 is 16 residues. Per the germline V gene, CDR1 is SNHLY and CDR2 is FYNNEI.

The chain links TRBV28 to TRBJ2-1; D is uncertain. Between the trimmed V and J ends, which lost 6 bases and 0 bases, there was a span of 12 bases. Germline V gene lookup returns CDR1 MDHEN and CDR2 SYDVKM. CDR3 length equals 15 residues. The CDR3 spells CASSHSPSSYNEQFF. The CDR3 coding sequence is TGTGCCAGCAGCCACAGCCCGAGCTCCTACAATGAGCAGTTCTTC.

V is TRBV15 and J is TRBJ1-2; no definite D call. The CDR3 is made up of 17 amino acids. Germline V gene sequence: CDR1 LNHNV, CDR2 YYDKDF (reference sequence). V was shortened by 0 bases and J by 2 bases, with 16 bases between the two germline ends. CDR3 sequence reads: CATSRDPERSLNYGYTF. The DNA of the CDR3 is TGTGCCACCAGCAGAGATCCGGAAAGGTCCCTAAACTATGGCTACACCTTC.

This rearrangement joins TRBV24-1 to TRBJ2-1, with 13 bases identical to TRBD2. V lost 5 bases to trimming and J lost 9 bases; unmatched junction nucleotides: 6. From germline, CDR1 is KGHDR and CDR2 SFDVKD. The CDR3 covers 15 residues. CDR3 bases: TGTGCCACCAGTGCTGGACTAGCGGGAGTTCGTGAGCAGTTCTTC. Its protein product is CATSAGLAGVREQFF.

The rearrangement joins TRBV30 to TRBJ1-2, with unresolved D. Trimming cost V 3 bases and J 7 bases, with 9 bases left between them. Germline V CDR1 and CDR2: GTSNPN, SVGIG (reference sequence). This CDR3 has 11 amino acids. The CDR3 loop reads CAWRQAGGYTF. The CDR3 nucleotides are TGTGCCTGGAGGCAGGCAGGTGGCTACACCTTC.

V gene TRBV3-1 (or the pseudogene TRBV3-2) combines with J gene TRBJ2-1; the D gene is possibly TRBD2 (5 bases). V was cut by 1 base and J by 8 bases, with 15 bases left in between. The CDR3 spans 15 residues. CDR1 and CDR2 (germline): LGHDT, YNNKEL (reference sequence). CDR3 DNA: TGTGCCAGCAGCCAAGCCCCCACTAGGGCCGATGAGCAGTTCTTC. This sequence encodes CASSQAPTRADEQFF.

The chain has TRBV4-2 and TRBJ2-5, with TRBD1 matching 7 bases. CDR1 is LGHNA and CDR2 is YNFKEQ in the germline V gene. The junction had 9 bases not matched to a gene; V was cut back by 1 base and J by 7 bases. The CDR3 sequence is 15 residues long. The CDR3 sequence: CASSQADRDSGTQYF. In nucleotides, the CDR3 is TGTGCCAGCAGCCAAGCCGACCGGGACAGCGGGACCCAGTACTTC.

The chain couples TRBV4-2 to TRBJ1-4, with 7 bases identical to TRBD1. CDR3 size: 16 residues. Germline V gene data show CDR1 as LGHNA and CDR2 as YNFKEQ. After removal of 3 bases from V and 7 bases from J, the junction contained 11 bases not matched to a gene. The CDR3 protein is CASSQATTGTGEKLFF. The CDR3 region has the DNA TGTGCCAGCAGCCAGGCAACGACAGGGACGGGTGAAAAACTGTTTTTT.

In its sample, this clone was seen a few times. Different DNA sequences within this sample yield the same CDR3. This chain connects TRBV7-9 to TRBJ1-1, with D unresolved. V shed 5 bases and J shed 1 base, with 5 bases lying between them. CDR3 length: 12 residues. Germline V gene lookup returns CDR1 SEHNR and CDR2 FQNEAQ (reference sequence). In DNA, the CDR3 is TGTGCCAGCAGCCCCAGGAACACTGAAGCTTTCTTT. Translated: CASSPRNTEAFF.

The chain employs TRBV7-9 and TRBJ1-2; D is undetermined. The length of the CDR3 is 11 residues. Trimming pared 7 bases from V and 6 bases from J, leaving 9 bases between. Germline V gene data show CDR1 as SEHNR and CDR2 as FQNEAQ (reference sequence). CDR3 coding DNA: TGTGCCAGCACCCCAGCGGATGGCTACACCTTC. It encodes CASTPADGYTF. The variable domain in full, with the rest retrieved from reference TRBV7-9 and TRBJ1-2, is DTGVSQNPRHKITKRGQNVTFRCDPISEHNRLYWYRQTLGQGPEFLTYFQNEAQLEKSRLLSDRFSAERPKGSFSTLEIQRTEQGDSAMYLCASTPADGYTFGSGTRLTVV.

V is TRBV19 and J is TRBJ2-7; D ambiguous. The CDR3 consists of 13 residues. Germline V gives CDR1 LNHDA, CDR2 SQIVND (reference sequence). V was pared by 1 base and J by 3 bases, with 7 bases between. DNA for the CDR3: TGTGCCAGTAGTATAGGCACAAGCTACGAGCAGTACTTC. This translates into CASSIGTSYEQYF.

This sequence joins TRBV5-6 and TRBJ2-5; D assignment may be TRBD1 or TRBD2 (6 bases each). The V end was cut by 4 bases, the J end by 0 bases, with 16 bases between. CDR1 and CDR2 (germline): SGHDT, YYEEEE. This CDR3 has 16 residues. The CDR3 here is CASSTPTGGYQETQYF. The DNA for the CDR3 is TGTGCCAGCAGCACTCCGACAGGAGGGTACCAAGAGACCCAGTACTTC. The full variable domain, rest sourced from reference TRBV5-6 and TRBJ2-5, is DAGVTQSPTHLIKTRGQQVTLRCSPKSGHDTVSWYQQALGQGPQFIFQYYEEEERQRGNFPDRFSGHQFPNYSSELNVNALLLGDSALYLCASSTPTGGYQETQYFGPGTRLLVL.

The CDR3 protein is CASSPGPRGYTF. As DNA, the CDR3 is TGTGCCAGCAGCCCGGGACCCCGGGGCTACACCTTC. The chain carries TRBV2 and TRBJ1-2; D perhaps matches TRBD1 (5 bases). Germline loops: CDR1 SNHLY, CDR2 FYNNEI. The CDR3 covers 12 residues. The germline V and J ends were trimmed by 6 bases and 8 bases, with 13 bases remaining between them.

This clone showed up just a few times. The rearrangement uses TRBV5-1 and TRBJ1-4; no reliable D call. The CDR3 runs to 13 residues. V lost 0 bases, J lost 6 bases, and 6 bases lay in between. Germline values: CDR1 SGHRS, CDR2 YFSETQ. The CDR3 DNA follows: TGCGCCAGCAGCTTGGTGGCCGATGAAAAACTGTTTTTT. Translated, it gives CASSLVADEKLFF.